This TCR beta chain was sequenced during a study of CD8 T cells in ankylosing spondylitis. Study findings and constraints: Characteristic of ankylosing spondylitis blood, it appeared, was a TCR beta motif comprising several highly homologous variants. A number of the motif variants had already been described in reactive arthritis synovial fluid and blood. Matched ankylosing spondylitis synovial fluid reportedly contained a significantly enriched population of disease-linked clones.

This clonotype was recorded at least ten times. Its antigen remains unknown. TCRdb itself ran the 5' RACE reads through MiXCR, one entry per CDR3 protein. The table shows 35,000 to 40,000 distinct CDR3 sequences, with 16% occurring only once. The sample taken for sequencing was blood. This TCR derives from a male donor with ankylosing spondylitis or in good health (not recorded which).

The CDR3 here is CASSLGADAGELFF. DNA for the CDR3: TGTGCCAGCAGTTTAGGAGCCGACGCCGGGGAGCTGTTTTTT. The chain links TRBV12-3 or TRBV12-4 to TRBJ2-2; D ambiguous. The CDR3 has 14 amino acids. V lost 1 base to trimming and J lost 6 bases, with 9 bases between them.